The 13 T cell receptor beta chains listed next were all sequenced from one sample in a study of shared T cell receptors in the human thymus. The protocol was immunoSEQ multiplex PCR, while the TCRdb copy is restricted to in-frame clones and leaves out a portion. Altogether hundreds of thousands of clones are present, around 89% being singletons, with the ten largest covering around 0.0099%. The same sample was also used in a study of human thymus T cells.

Sample: thymocytes. The receptor source for this set is a boy less than two years old with a congenital heart defect.

CDR3 sequence reads: CATQNSWTGETNTEAFF. The CDR3 DNA reads TGTGCCACCCAGAATTCTTGGACAGGGGAGACGAACACTGAAGCTTTCTTT. The chain carries TRBV15 and TRBJ1-1, with 9 positions matching TRBD1. The junction had 14 bases not matched to a gene; V was cut back by 8 bases and J by 1 base. In germline, CDR1 is LNHNV, CDR2 YYDKDF (reference sequence). This CDR3 spans 17 amino acids.

CDR3 nucleotide sequence: TGTGCCAGCAGCCAGCCCCTAAGGGGACTAGCGGGGGAATACAATGAGCAGTTCTTC. This encodes CASSQPLRGLAGEYNEQFF. The chain has TRBV4-2 and TRBJ2-1; TRBD2 matches 14 bases. V shed 3 bases, J shed 4 bases, and the junction held 11 bases outside the gene matches. This CDR3 is built from 19 residues. Germline V CDR1 and CDR2: LGHNA, YNFKEQ.

V and J are TRBV6-4 and TRBJ2-7; 9 positions match TRBD2. With V trimmed by 7 bases and J by 1 base, 14 bases remained unmatched. Germline V gene sequence: CDR1 MRHNA, CDR2 SNTAGT. The CDR3 sequence is 17 residues long. CDR3 amino acids: CASIRHRREGLSYEQYF. In DNA form, the CDR3 reads TGTGCCAGCATCCGTCACAGGCGGGAGGGATTGTCCTACGAGCAGTACTTC.

V and J are TRBV4-3 and TRBJ2-7; 7 positions match TRBD2. With V trimmed by 1 base and J by 3 bases, 9 bases remained unmatched. CDR3 size: 16 residues. Germline V gene lookup returns CDR1 LGHNA and CDR2 YSLEER. CDR3 coding DNA: TGCGCCAGCAGCCAAGTCCCCGGCGGGGGTTACTACGAGCAGTACTTC. Protein: CASSQVPGGGYYEQYF.

V usage is TRBV4-3 and J usage is TRBJ2-1; 9 nucleotides line up with TRBD2. CDR3 size: 17 residues. V lost 0 bases, J lost 4 bases, and 7 bases stayed unmatched. The germline gives CDR1 LGHNA, CDR2 YSLEER. CDR3 region: CASSQDPGREGYNEQFF. CDR3 coding DNA: TGCGCCAGCAGCCAAGACCCTGGGCGGGAGGGGTACAATGAGCAGTTCTTC.

This sequence joins TRBV27 and TRBJ2-1; 10 bases fit TRBD1. The CDR3 totals 18 residues. After removal of 2 bases from V and 2 bases from J, the junction contained 9 bases not matched to a gene. CDR1 and CDR2 from the germline V gene are MNHEY and SMNVEV (reference sequence). The CDR3 DNA is TGTGCCAGCAGTTTAACCCCCTCCGGGACAGGGGCCTACAATGAGCAGTTCTTC. This gives the protein CASSLTPSGTGAYNEQFF.

The chain joins TRBV11-3 to TRBJ2-1; TRBD2 might be the D (7 bases). The V gene's germline CDR1 is SGHNT and CDR2 YENEEA. The CDR3 extends over 16 amino acids. Trimming left V 5 bases short and J 1 base short, with 15 bases between. The CDR3 protein is CASSPKGGSSYNEQFF. As DNA, the CDR3 is TGTGCCAGCAGCCCAAAGGGGGGGAGTTCCTACAATGAGCAGTTCTTC.

The chain uses TRBV5-1 and TRBJ2-1, with 12 bases aligning to TRBD2. The germline gives CDR1 SGHRS, CDR2 YFSETQ. After removal of 0 bases from V and 0 bases from J, the junction contained 7 bases not matched to a gene. The CDR3 spans 19 residues. The CDR3 here is CASSLVTSGRHSSYNEQFF. In nucleotides, the CDR3 is TGCGCCAGCAGCTTGGTCACTAGCGGGAGGCATAGCTCCTACAATGAGCAGTTCTTC.

The chain recombines TRBV27 with TRBJ2-3; 8 bases match TRBD2. Germline V gene data show CDR1 as MNHEY and CDR2 as SMNVEV (reference sequence). V shed 7 bases, J shed 3 bases, and the junction held 3 bases outside the gene matches. The CDR3 contains 13 residues. The CDR3 DNA reads TGTGCCAGCAAGCGGGAGATGACAGATACGCAGTATTTT. This gives the protein CASKREMTDTQYF.

The CDR3 sequence: CASSPHSSGKGDRYEQYF. For the CDR3, the DNA is TGTGCCAGCAGCCCGCACTCTAGCGGGAAAGGGGACCGCTACGAGCAGTACTTC. The chain carries TRBV21-1 and TRBJ2-7; the DNA was not compared with TRBD2, the D call given in the table. TRBV21-1 is a recognized pseudogene. The CDR3 covers 18 residues.

The V and J genes are TRBV11-2 and TRBJ2-1; possibly TRBD2 for D (7 bases). V was cut by 1 base and J by 10 bases, with 11 bases left in between. Germline V gene data show CDR1 as SGHAT and CDR2 as FQNNGV. This CDR3 is 13 amino acids long. CDR3 sequence reads: CASSLVGGDEQFF. DNA of the CDR3: TGTGCCAGCAGCTTAGTAGGGGGGGACGAGCAGTTCTTC.

The V call is TRBV4-3, the J call TRBJ2-2; the D gene is possibly TRBD2 (5 bases). The V end was cut by 0 bases, the J end by 2 bases, with 16 bases between. The CDR3 spans 18 residues. Germline CDR1 LGHNA, CDR2 YSLEER. The CDR3 DNA follows: TGCGCCAGCAGCCAAGATAATGCCGGGGTTGGAAACACCGGGGAGCTGTTTTTT. This encodes CASSQDNAGVGNTGELFF.

This clone was seen a few times. The chain recombines TRBV19 with TRBJ1-2; 9 nucleotides agree with TRBD1. J gave up 8 bases and V 5 bases, and 9 bases lay outside the gene matches. Germline CDR1 is LNHDA and CDR2 is SQIVND (reference sequence). This CDR3 is 14 amino acids long. The chain's CDR3 is CASSVGTGSRGYTF. The DNA of the CDR3 is TGTGCCAGTAGTGTGGGGACAGGGTCCCGGGGCTACACCTTC.